The 25 T cell receptor beta chains below were found in one sample sequenced in a study of blood T cells in healthy people across ages. With a J-beta primer mix and a sample-barcoded 5' primer, a second PCR ran 7 to 11 cycles. TCRdb analysed the 5' RACE reads with MiXCR anew, one entry per CDR3 protein. Of over a million distinct CDR3 sequences detected, 20% to 25% appear once; the ten largest clones hold approximately 0.7%. A further study also used this sample, focusing on T cells of mothers and their children.

Sequencing was performed on blood. These receptors all stem from a girl aged 2 to 9 in good health.

In this sample, this clonotype turned up a few times. V and J are TRBV15 and TRBJ2-4; D gene unclear. Germline V gene lookup returns CDR1 LNHNV and CDR2 YYDKDF (reference sequence). The CDR3 has 16 residues. The V end lost 3 bases, the J end lost 1 base, and 13 bases lay between the germline ends. The CDR3 DNA follows: TGTGCCACCAGCAGCTTAGGTATTACGGCCAAAAACATTCAGTACTTC. The encoded protein is CATSSLGITAKNIQYF. The variable domain in full, completed from reference TRBV15 and TRBJ2-4, reads DAMVIQNPRYQVTQFGKPVTLSCSQTLNHNVMYWYQQKSSQAPKLLFHYYDKDFNNEADTPDNFQSRRPNTSFCFLDIRSPGLGDTAMYLCATSSLGITAKNIQYFGAGTRLSVL.

The chain joins TRBV12-3 or TRBV12-4 to TRBJ1-4; no clear D. The V end lost 3 bases, the J end lost 8 bases, and 10 bases lay between the germline ends. CDR3 size: 13 residues. The CDR3 loop is CASSLAPEEKLFF. The DNA of the CDR3 is TGTGCCAGCAGTTTGGCCCCGGAGGAAAAACTGTTTTTT.

This clonotype was seen a few times. The genes are TRBV20-1 and TRBJ2-1, with TRBD2 identical over 7 bases. The CDR3 sequence is 15 residues long. Germline V gene lookup returns CDR1 DFQATT and CDR2 SNEGSKA (reference sequence). Losses at the gene ends were 0 bases for V and 4 bases for J; bases not matched to a gene: 6. In DNA, the CDR3 is TGCAGTGCTAGAGATCCCCGGGGGGTATACAATGAGCAGTTCTTC. This gives the protein CSARDPRGVYNEQFF.

This clonotype has only a few counts. The V call is TRBV6-6, the J call TRBJ2-5; no firm D call. The DNA end favors TRBJ2-7, so the J call may be wrong. Germline CDR1 is MNHNY and CDR2 is SVGAGI (reference sequence). This CDR3 has 12 amino acids. The CDR3 DNA is TGTGCCAGCAGCCCTGTTCCCTACGAGCAGTACTTC. Its translation is CASSPVPYEQYF.

This clonotype was picked up many times. The chain employs TRBV5-1 and TRBJ2-5, with D possibly being TRBD1 or TRBD2 (5 bases each). Trimming removed 5 bases from V and 0 bases from J, with 11 bases in between. Germline lookup yields CDR1 SGHRS and CDR2 YFSETQ. The CDR3 loop spans 14 amino acids. The CDR3 reads CASSRGRNQETQYF. For the CDR3, the DNA is TGCGCCAGCAGTCGGGGACGCAACCAAGAGACCCAGTACTTC.

The rearrangement joins TRBV20-1 to TRBJ2-5, with D perhaps TRBD1 or TRBD2 (6 bases each). V gave up 7 bases and J gave up 3 bases, with 15 bases separating them. CDR3 length: 13 amino acids. Germline loops: CDR1 DFQATT, CDR2 SNEGSKA (reference sequence). The CDR3: CSVIGGHKETQYF. CDR3 DNA: TGCAGTGTCATCGGGGGACACAAAGAGACCCAGTACTTC.

The sample holds a few counts of this clonotype. The chain combines TRBV7-2 with TRBJ1-5; 9 bases align to TRBD1. Looked up from germline, CDR1 is SGHTA and CDR2 is FQGNSA. The length of the CDR3 is 15 residues. With 5 bases clipped from V and 7 bases from J, the junction kept 9 bases outside the gene matches. The CDR3 region is CASSPLGQGIQPQHF. The CDR3 nucleotides read TGTGCCAGCAGCCCCCTGGGACAGGGAATACAGCCCCAGCATTTT.

The V call is TRBV20-1, the J call TRBJ2-5, with D possibly TRBD2 on 6 matching bases. Germline assignment: CDR1 DFQATT and CDR2 SNEGSKA (reference sequence). This CDR3 comprises 13 residues. Between the trimmed V and J ends, which lost 6 bases and 1 base, there was a span of 12 bases. Here the CDR3 DNA reads TGCAGTGCGGATAGGGGAGGCCAAGAGACCCAGTACTTC. It is translated as CSADRGGQETQYF.

CDR3 protein: CASSPRRGGISTDTQYF. DNA for the CDR3: TGTGCCAGCAGCCCGAGGAGGGGGGGAATCAGCACAGATACGCAGTATTTT. The chain employs TRBV7-3 and TRBJ2-3; D possibly corresponds to TRBD2 (7 bases). Germline lookup yields CDR1 SGHTA and CDR2 FQGTGA. The CDR3 has 17 residues. Trimming took off 5 bases at V and 0 bases at J, with 18 bases between the two ends. The full variable domain, in which reference TRBV7-3 and TRBJ2-3 provide the parts outside the CDR3, is GAGVSQTPSNKVTEKGKYVELRCDPISGHTALYWYRQSLGQGPEFLIYFQGTGAADDSGLPNDRFFAVRPEGSVSTLKIQRTERGDSAVYLCASSPRRGGISTDTQYFGPGTRLTVL.

V gene TRBV7-3 combines with J gene TRBJ1-2; D is unresolved. Germline CDR1 is SGHTA and CDR2 is FQGTGA. The CDR3 runs to 14 residues. Trimming took 0 bases from V and 7 from J, leaving 12 bases between them. Written as DNA, the CDR3 is TGTGCCAGCAGCTTAACCGGGCATGACGGTGGCTACACCTTC. Its protein is CASSLTGHDGGYTF.

This clonotype was detected only a few times. This chain connects TRBV5-1 to TRBJ1-3; D is unresolved. The CDR3 is 14 residues long. The germline CDR1 and CDR2 sequences are SGHRS and YFSETQ. V was trimmed by 0 bases and J by 4 bases, leaving 8 bases between them. CDR3 sequence: CASSLESAGNTIYF. In DNA form, the CDR3 reads TGCGCCAGCAGCTTGGAGTCGGCCGGAAACACCATATATTTT.

This clonotype was counted a few times. This rearrangement joins TRBV7-8 to TRBJ1-1, with 8 bases matching TRBD1. The trim removed 4 bases at V and 3 bases at J, leaving 4 bases unmatched. CDR3 length equals 14 residues. Per the germline V gene, CDR1 is SGHVS and CDR2 is FQNEAQ. Here the CDR3 DNA reads TGTGCCAGCAGCTACCCGGGACAGGACACTGAAGCTTTCTTT. It is translated as CASSYPGQDTEAFF.

This chain links TRBV4-1 with TRBJ2-5, with D possibly matching TRBD1 (6 bases). V lost 4 bases and J lost 5, with 17 bases in between. Per germline, CDR1 MGHRA and CDR2 YSYEKL. This CDR3 comprises 15 residues. Here the CDR3 reads CASSPRTDRAETQYF. The CDR3, as DNA: TGCGCCAGCAGCCCTCGGACAGACCGCGCCGAGACCCAGTACTTC.

As to this clonotype: This may come from a read error, since a much larger clone is one base off. The chain carries TRBV25-1 and TRBJ2-7; D is undetermined. Trimming took 3 bases from V and 5 from J, leaving 2 bases between them. This CDR3 contains 10 residues. Looked up from germline, CDR1 is MGHDK and CDR2 is SYGVNS. The CDR3, as DNA: TGTGCCAGCAGTGACCACGAGCAGTACTTC. Its translation is CASSDHEQYF.

This clonotype was observed a few times. The chain combines TRBV18 with TRBJ2-7; 7 bases map to TRBD1. Per germline, CDR1 KGHSH and CDR2 LQKENI. The CDR3 is 15 amino acids. After removal of 3 bases from V and 0 bases from J, the junction contained 5 bases not matched to a gene. The CDR3 DNA reads as TGTGCCAGCTCACCTGGTAGGGACAGCTCCTACGAGCAGTACTTC. Translation gives CASSPGRDSSYEQYF.

This rearrangement joins TRBV10-3 to TRBJ2-1; 10 bases fit TRBD1. Germline V CDR1 and CDR2: ENHRY, SYGVKD. The CDR3 is 14 amino acids. Trimming removed 5 bases from V and 8 bases from J; junction bases left unmatched: 6. DNA of the CDR3: TGTGCCATCAGTCGTGGGACAGGGGTGTATGAGCAGTTCTTC. Its translation: CAISRGTGVYEQFF.

Turning to this clonotype: Relative to the germline gene, one junction end is altered; a read error may explain this. The V call is TRBV6-5, the J call TRBJ2-2; D might be TRBD1 (5 bases). Germline V gene sequence: CDR1 MNHEY, CDR2 SVGAGI. The CDR3 consists of 14 residues. DNA of the CDR3: TGTGCCGGCAGGGCCATTCAGGGTTCCGGGGAGCTGTTTTTT. This gives the protein CAGRAIQGSGELFF.

This rearrangement joins TRBV7-2 to TRBJ2-5; 8 bases agree with TRBD2. TRBJ2-7 matches the DNA end more closely, so the J call is doubtful. The CDR3 spans 15 residues. Germline V gene sequence: CDR1 SGHTA, CDR2 FQGNSA. The CDR3 bases are TGTGCCAGCAGCTTAAGGGTCGGGGGGGAGGTCGAGCAGTACTTC. Translation: CASSLRVGGEVEQYF.

The V gene is TRBV5-1, the J gene TRBJ2-5; D is unresolved. The end of the DNA fits TRBJ2-7 better, so the J call may be wrong. The CDR3 has 15 residues. Looked up from germline, CDR1 is SGHRS and CDR2 is YFSETQ. The CDR3 sequence is CASSLFSGPAYEQYF. The CDR3, as DNA: TGCGCCAGCAGCTTGTTCTCCGGACCGGCGTACGAGCAGTACTTC.

Only a few counts were recorded for this clonotype. CDR3 coding DNA: TGTGCCAGCAGTTCCATTGACAGAAACCCCTCCTACGAGCAGTACTTC. Its protein is CASSSIDRNPSYEQYF. The chain carries TRBV28 and TRBJ2-7; the D gene is possibly TRBD1 (5 bases). This CDR3 region has 16 residues. Germline assignment: CDR1 MDHEN and CDR2 SYDVKM. Trimming stripped 4 bases from V and 0 bases from J, with 16 bases between.

Many counts were recorded for this clonotype. The V call is TRBV3-1, the J call TRBJ2-3, with D hard to call. V was clipped by 4 bases and J by 2 bases, with 7 bases between them. The CDR3 length is 13 residues. Looked up from germline, CDR1 is LGHDT and CDR2 is YNNKEL (reference sequence). This chain's CDR3 is CASSRRSTDTQYF. In DNA form, the CDR3 reads TGTGCCAGCAGCCGCAGGTCCACAGATACGCAGTATTTT.

This clonotype was counted a few times. The V and J genes are TRBV6-5 and TRBJ1-2; 9 bases are shared with TRBD1. Per the germline V gene, CDR1 is MNHEY and CDR2 is SVGAGI. Trimming removed 6 bases from V and 4 bases from J; junction bases left unmatched: 9. The CDR3 consists of 15 residues. CDR3 bases: TGTGCCAGCAGCGAACCGACAGGGGGTACCTATGGCTACACCTTC. It encodes CASSEPTGGTYGYTF.

This sequence joins TRBV7-3 and TRBJ1-1; 9 bases are shared with TRBD1. The V gene's germline CDR1 is SGHTA and CDR2 FQGTGA. The ends lost 2 bases at V and 5 bases at J; junction bases unmatched: 9. The CDR3 extends over 16 amino acids. The chain's CDR3 is CASSLAYGTGPTEAFF. CDR3 nucleotides: TGTGCCAGCAGCTTAGCGTACGGGACAGGGCCAACTGAAGCTTTCTTT.

In its sample, this clonotype was seen once. V and J are TRBV4-1 and TRBJ1-2, with 7 positions matching TRBD1. Germline CDR1 and CDR2: MGHRA and YSYEKL. The ends lost 1 base at V and 1 base at J; junction bases unmatched: 9. The CDR3 runs 17 residues. This CDR3 is CASSQVDQGEFNYGYTF. Here the CDR3 DNA reads TGCGCCAGCAGCCAAGTAGACCAGGGGGAATTTAACTATGGCTACACCTTC.

This clonotype was observed many times. The chain recombines TRBV7-2 with TRBJ1-5; TRBD1 aligns across 7 bases. The CDR3 consists of 14 residues. Germline CDR1 SGHTA, CDR2 FQGNSA. V gave up 6 bases and J gave up 5 bases; unmatched junction bases: 7. The CDR3 coding sequence is TGTGCCAGCAGTTTAAGGCAGGGGGATCAGCCCCAGCATTTT. Protein product: CASSLRQGDQPQHF.